These 25 T cell receptor beta chains share one sample of origin, sequenced in a study of cytomegalovirus exposure and HLA in healthy donors. PCR was performed using 60 Vbeta and 13 Jbeta primers. Repertoires were generated with immunoSEQ multiplex PCR, while TCRdb's copy carries only in-frame clones and drops some. The table lists roughly 120,000 clones, 77% of them singletons, with about 13% in the top ten. Sequencing input: PBMCs. These receptors were obtained from a woman in her thirties or forties in good health and CMV-seropositive.

The genes are TRBV5-5 and TRBJ2-5, with a tentative D call TRBD1 (6 bases). Trimming removed 2 bases at V and 4 bases at J, with 27 bases between. CDR1 and CDR2 from the germline V gene are SGHKS and YYEKEE (reference sequence). This CDR3 has 19 residues. CDR3 sequence: CASSLRQERFGGPAETQYF. In nucleotides, the CDR3 is TGTGCCAGCAGCTTACGACAGGAGCGCTTTGGCGGGCCCGCAGAGACCCAGTACTTC.

This clone came up a few times. The chain recombines TRBV30 with TRBJ1-6; the match to TRBD1 covers 10 bases. Trimming cost V 4 bases and J 8 bases; bases outside gene matches: 5. The CDR3 covers 14 residues. Per the germline V gene, CDR1 is GTSNPN and CDR2 is SVGIG (reference sequence). The CDR3 is CAWTTGTGDSPLHF. The CDR3 DNA reads TGTGCCTGGACGACCGGGACAGGGGATTCACCCCTCCACTTT.

The chain uses TRBV2 and TRBJ1-1; no clear D gene. The CDR3 runs to 14 residues. V lost 7 bases to trimming and J lost 0 bases, with 12 bases between them. Germline V CDR1 and CDR2: SNHLY, FYNNEI. The CDR3 DNA reads TGTGCCAGCACCATGACGAGGATGAACACTGAAGCTTTCTTT. This gives the protein CASTMTRMNTEAFF.

The chain combines TRBV5-1 with TRBJ2-1; TRBD1 matches 11 bases. The CDR3 length is 15 residues. V lost 1 base and J lost 9; bases outside the gene matches: 6. Germline V gene data show CDR1 as SGHRS and CDR2 as YFSETQ. The chain's CDR3 is CASSLRTGGRGEQFF. For the CDR3, the DNA is TGCGCCAGCAGCTTGCGGACAGGGGGCAGGGGTGAGCAGTTCTTC.

This sequence joins TRBV10-3 and TRBJ2-7, with D perhaps TRBD2 (6 bases). The CDR3 consists of 15 residues. Germline V gene lookup returns CDR1 ENHRY and CDR2 SYGVKD. Trimming removed 4 bases from V and 0 bases from J, with 13 bases in between. CDR3 amino acids: CAISAGGLNSYEQYF. CDR3 DNA: TGTGCCATCAGTGCCGGGGGACTGAACTCCTACGAGCAGTACTTC.

As for this clone: The same CDR3 is also encoded by other DNA sequences in this sample. This chain uses TRBV15 with TRBJ2-7; 9 bases fit TRBD1. With V trimmed by 0 bases and J by 0 bases, 0 bases remained unmatched. Germline V gene sequence: CDR1 LNHNV, CDR2 YYDKDF (reference sequence). The CDR3 runs to 15 residues. CDR3 sequence (DNA): TGTGCCACCAGCAGAGAGGGACAGGGCTCCTACGAGCAGTACTTC. Its protein product is CATSREGQGSYEQYF.

The table lists this clone with a few counts. The chain couples TRBV4-2 to TRBJ2-2; D perhaps matches TRBD1 (5 bases). The V end was cut by 5 bases, the J end by 5 bases, with 9 bases between. Germline loops: CDR1 LGHNA, CDR2 YNFKEQ. The CDR3 contains 13 residues. The CDR3 DNA reads TGTGCCAGCAGCGACAGAACAACCGGGGAGCTGTTTTTT. The encoded protein is CASSDRTTGELFF.

The chain joins TRBV7-9 to TRBJ2-1, with 8 bases that match TRBD2. This CDR3 spans 15 amino acids. Losses at the gene ends were 1 base for V and 2 bases for J; bases not matched to a gene: 1. CDR1 is SEHNR, CDR2 FQNEAQ, per germline (reference sequence). CDR3 bases: TGTGCCAGCAGCTTAGGGCGGGGGGCCTACAATGAGCAGTTCTTC. This sequence encodes CASSLGRGAYNEQFF.

The chain carries TRBV28 and TRBJ1-5, with 9 bases aligning to TRBD1. The CDR3 spans 13 residues. The germline gives CDR1 MDHEN, CDR2 SYDVKM. V dropped 7 bases and J dropped 5; count of bases not matched to a gene: 3. This CDR3 reads CASKTGGYQPQHF. CDR3 coding DNA: TGTGCCAGCAAGACAGGGGGGTATCAGCCCCAGCATTTT.

V and J are TRBV2 and TRBJ2-7; 12 bases agree with TRBD1. V lost 7 bases to trimming and J lost 6 bases; unmatched junction nucleotides: 4. Germline CDR1 SNHLY, CDR2 FYNNEI. The CDR3 consists of 13 residues. The CDR3 is CASTSGQGAEQYF. CDR3 DNA sequence: TGTGCCAGCACCTCGGGACAGGGGGCCGAGCAGTACTTC.

The genes are TRBV28 and TRBJ2-1; 13 positions match TRBD2. From germline, CDR1 is MDHEN and CDR2 SYDVKM. V lost 2 bases and J lost 7; bases outside the gene matches: 5. This CDR3 is 16 amino acids long. The CDR3 here is CASSLGTSGAQNEQFF. CDR3 bases: TGTGCCAGCAGTTTAGGGACTAGCGGGGCCCAAAATGAGCAGTTCTTC.

The genes are TRBV28 and TRBJ1-1; D unresolved. Germline V CDR1 and CDR2: MDHEN, SYDVKM. The CDR3 is 15 amino acids. Trimming stripped 4 bases from V and 0 bases from J, with 12 bases between. CDR3 protein: CASSSAAGMNTEAFF. CDR3 DNA sequence: TGTGCCAGCAGTTCCGCGGCCGGAATGAACACTGAAGCTTTCTTT.

The rearrangement joins TRBV2 to TRBJ2-7, with D possibly TRBD1 on 5 matching bases. CDR1 and CDR2 from the germline V gene are SNHLY and FYNNEI. The ends were cut back, 6 bases at V and 2 bases at J, with 11 bases in the middle. There are 13 residues in the CDR3. The CDR3: CASRYRTAYEQYF. CDR3 coding DNA: TGTGCCAGCAGGTACAGGACCGCCTACGAGCAGTACTTC.

The chain recombines TRBV4-1 with TRBJ1-2, with a weak D call TRBD1 (6 bases). Germline lookup yields CDR1 MGHRA and CDR2 YSYEKL. This CDR3 contains 15 residues. Trimming took off 3 bases at V and 5 bases at J, with 16 bases between the two ends. The CDR3, as DNA: TGCGCCAGCAGCCAGCCCGGGACACCTCCTTATGGCTACACCTTC. Protein: CASSQPGTPPYGYTF.

This chain joins TRBV9 and TRBJ1-4; the match to TRBD1 covers 8 bases. The germline V gene encodes CDR1 SGDLS and CDR2 YYNGEE. The CDR3 sequence is 16 residues long. V lost 4 bases and J lost 5; bases outside the gene matches: 10. CDR3 bases: TGTGCCAGCAGCCTACTTGACAGGGGAGGAAATGAAAAACTGTTTTTT. Protein product: CASSLLDRGGNEKLFF. The full variable domain, with the rest looked up from reference TRBV9 and TRBJ1-4, is DSGVTQTPKHLITATGQRVTLRCSPRSGDLSVYWYQQSLDQGLQFLIQYYNGEERAKGNILERFSAQQFPDLHSELNLSSLELGDSALYFCASSLLDRGGNEKLFFGSGTQLSVL.

This clone has a handful of counts. The chain uses TRBV15 and TRBJ2-3, with D unclear. Germline CDR1 and CDR2: LNHNV and YYDKDF (reference sequence). Trimming shortened V by 0 bases and J by 0 bases, and 10 bases separated the two germline ends. The CDR3 contains 16 residues. The CDR3 DNA follows: TGTGCCACCAGCAGAGAGGCCTGGGCTAGCACAGATACGCAGTATTTT. This translates into CATSREAWASTDTQYF.

This rearrangement joins TRBV10-3 to TRBJ1-4; 10 bases are shared with TRBD1. Germline V gives CDR1 ENHRY, CDR2 SYGVKD. Germline trimming cut 5 bases from V and 6 bases from J; bases unmatched to any gene: 6. This CDR3 is 15 amino acids long. The CDR3 region is CAISSAGTGDEKLFF. As DNA, the CDR3 is TGTGCCATCAGTTCCGCCGGGACAGGGGATGAAAAACTGTTTTTT.

The chain uses TRBV10-3 and TRBJ1-3; no definite D call. The CDR3 contains 14 residues. In germline, CDR1 is ENHRY, CDR2 SYGVKD. V lost 2 bases to trimming and J lost 0 bases, with 5 bases between them. The CDR3 is CAISEGSSGNTIYF. The CDR3 DNA sequence: TGTGCCATCAGTGAGGGGAGCTCTGGAAACACCATATATTTT.

This clone was observed at least ten times. This chain uses TRBV19 with TRBJ2-2; D unclear. The CDR3 has 13 amino acids. V was shortened by 4 bases and J by 6 bases, with 9 bases between the two germline ends. CDR1 and CDR2 from the germline V gene are LNHDA and SQIVND (reference sequence). CDR3 DNA sequence: TGTGCCAGTAGTAAGACATTGTCCGGGGAGCTGTTTTTT. Translated, it gives CASSKTLSGELFF.

V and J are TRBV11-2 and TRBJ1-3; TRBD1 is a possible D gene (6 bases). Per germline, CDR1 SGHAT and CDR2 FQNNGV. V shed 5 bases and J shed 0 bases, with 14 bases lying between them. The CDR3 covers 16 residues. The CDR3 coding sequence is TGTGCCAGCAGCCGAAGGGGGACTAGCTCTGGAAACACCATATATTTT. Its protein product is CASSRRGTSSGNTIYF.

The table lists this clone with a count of one. This sequence joins TRBV10-1 and TRBJ1-2; 8 bases agree with TRBD1. CDR3 length: 13 residues. Germline values: CDR1 WNHNN, CDR2 SYGVQD (reference sequence). Trimming removed 5 bases from V and 4 bases from J; junction bases left unmatched: 3. Here the CDR3 reads CASSQGAGYGYTF. For the CDR3, the DNA is TGCGCCAGCAGTCAGGGGGCAGGCTATGGCTACACCTTC.

The CDR3, as DNA: TGTGCCAGCTCACCAGGAATTGGTAGCCCATACGAGCAGTACTTC. Translating gives CASSPGIGSPYEQYF. The rearrangement links TRBV18 to TRBJ2-7; D remains unclear. CDR1 is KGHSH, CDR2 LQKENI, per germline. CDR3 length equals 15 residues. The ends were cut back, 2 bases at V and 4 bases at J, with 15 bases in the middle.

This chain links TRBV7-9 with TRBJ2-2, with TRBD2 as a possible D gene (6 bases). There are 17 residues in the CDR3. Trimming removed 1 base at V and 1 base at J, with 13 bases between. Germline V CDR1 and CDR2: SEHNR, FQNEAQ (reference sequence). CDR3 region: CASSLVHSSVNTGELFF. The CDR3 nucleotides read TGTGCCAGCAGCTTAGTTCACTCTAGCGTGAACACCGGGGAGCTGTTTTTT.

The chain links TRBV7-9 to TRBJ2-7, with 7 positions matching TRBD1. Per the germline V gene, CDR1 is SEHNR and CDR2 is FQNEAQ (reference sequence). The CDR3 consists of 13 residues. The J segment lost 7 bases and the V segment lost 5 bases, leaving 8 bases of the junction unmatched. The CDR3 loop reads CASSRPTGIEQYF. In DNA, the CDR3 is TGTGCCAGCAGCCGGCCGACAGGGATTGAGCAGTACTTC.

Notes on this clone: The same CDR3 arises from other DNA sequences in this sample as well. J is TRBJ2-7 and V is TRBV5-1; possibly TRBD1 for D (5 bases). Germline CDR1 reads SGHRS; CDR2 reads YFSETQ. The CDR3 spans 13 residues. The V and J ends lost 0 bases and 4 bases respectively, with 8 bases between them. The CDR3 DNA reads TGCGCCAGCAGCTTGGACAGGCCGTACGAGCAGTACTTC. It codes for CASSLDRPYEQYF. Together with reference TRBV5-1 and TRBJ2-7, the CDR3 gives the full variable domain: KAGVTQTPRYLIKTRGQQVTLSCSPISGHRSVSWYQQTPGQGLQFLFEYFSETQRNKGNFPGRFSGRQFSNSRSEMNVSTLELGDSALYLCASSLDRPYEQYFGPGTRLTVT.